This T cell receptor beta chain was observed in a study of shared clonotypes between healthy human individuals. General study results and limits: Though the depth was large, rarefaction showed that sorted-subset sequencing was incomplete. When compared with the clonotypes that were shared by all four sorted-subset donors, the non-shared clonotypes turned out to have lower generation probabilities. Generally, naive subsets (rather than memory subsets) showed larger estimated richness.

Clones were sequenced by immunoSEQ multiplex PCR, and TCRdb holds only the in-frame ones, with some missing. The table has more than 2 million clones, almost 96% seen once. As to this clone: Its antigen is unknown.

V lost 8 bases and J 8 bases, leaving 15 bases between the germline ends. Germline V lookup: CDR1 MNHEY, CDR2 SVGAGI. This CDR3 has 13 residues. The sequenced sample was naive CD4+ T cells sorted from blood. This sample's subset: CD45RA+ positively selected. This TCR came from a man between 18 and 35 years old in good health. This chain joins TRBV6-5 and TRBJ1-4, with D possibly matching TRBD1 (5 bases). Written as DNA, the CDR3 is TGTGCCAGCCGGCAGGGAGTAGAAGAAAAACTGTTTTTT. Amino acids: CASRQGVEEKLFF.